The 12 T cell receptor beta chains listed next were all sequenced from one sample in a study of shared T cell receptors in the human thymus. Sequencing was performed with immunoSEQ multiplex PCR; in TCRdb, only in-frame clones are kept and a portion is missing. The table has hundreds of thousands of clones, 88% seen once. The same sample was also used in a study of human thymus T cells.

Input material: thymocytes. The origin of the receptors is a boy under three years old with a congenital heart defect.

The chain carries TRBV9 and TRBJ1-2; D possibly corresponds to TRBD1 (6 bases). Trimming pared 4 bases from V and 4 bases from J, leaving 17 bases between. Germline lookup yields CDR1 SGDLS and CDR2 YYNGEE. CDR3 length: 15 amino acids. This chain's CDR3 is CASSPGQGIFYGYTF. Written as DNA, the CDR3 is TGTGCCAGCAGCCCGGGCCAGGGGATATTCTATGGCTACACCTTC.

This chain uses TRBV27 with TRBJ1-5, with 8 bases matching TRBD1. The germline V gene encodes CDR1 MNHEY and CDR2 SMNVEV (reference sequence). After removal of 6 bases from V and 3 bases from J, the junction contained 10 bases not matched to a gene. The CDR3 covers 16 residues. The CDR3 DNA reads as TGTGCCAGCAGCCCCGGACAGGGAGCCCACAATCAGCCCCAGCATTTT. It encodes CASSPGQGAHNQPQHF.

This chain connects TRBV12-5 to TRBJ2-5, with 7 bases lining up with TRBD2. With V trimmed by 4 bases and J by 3 bases, 14 bases remained unmatched. CDR1 and CDR2 (germline): LGHNT, FRNRAP. The CDR3 extends over 17 amino acids. For the CDR3, the DNA is TGTGCTAGTGGTTGCCGACAGCGGGGAGGCCTTGAAGAGACCCAGTACTTC. It yields the protein CASGCRQRGGLEETQYF.

The chain recombines TRBV7-9 with TRBJ2-4; D may be TRBD2 (6 bases). Germline CDR1 SEHNR, CDR2 FQNEAQ (reference sequence). This CDR3 region has 14 residues. Trimming shortened V by 5 bases and J by 2 bases, and 10 bases separated the two germline ends. DNA for the CDR3: TGTGCCAGCAGCGGGACTGATTCCAAAAACATTCAGTACTTC. As protein: CASSGTDSKNIQYF.

The V call is TRBV4-2, the J call TRBJ2-3, with unresolved D. Germline CDR1 and CDR2: LGHNA and YNFKEQ. V was clipped by 0 bases and J by 3 bases, with 13 bases between them. The CDR3 runs 16 residues. Here the CDR3 reads CASSQDLSDWTDTQYF. Written as DNA, the CDR3 is TGTGCCAGCAGCCAAGATCTGTCTGACTGGACAGATACGCAGTATTTT.

V usage is TRBV30 and J usage is TRBJ2-3; D not certain. The V end was cut by 2 bases, the J end by 0 bases, with 12 bases between. Germline CDR1 reads GTSNPN; CDR2 reads SVGIG (reference sequence). This CDR3 is 15 amino acids long. CDR3 amino acids: CAWSTLADSTDTQYF. For the CDR3, the DNA is TGTGCCTGGAGTACCTTAGCAGACAGCACAGATACGCAGTATTTT.

The rearrangement links TRBV5-4 to TRBJ2-7, with D possibly TRBD2 on 7 matching bases. The CDR3 runs 20 residues. Germline V gene sequence: CDR1 SGHNT, CDR2 YYREEE (reference sequence). Trimming pared 4 bases from V and 0 bases from J, leaving 29 bases between. CDR3 DNA: TGTGCCAGCAGCCATGTGGAGAGGGGGGGGATCGCGGGGTCCTCCTACGAGCAGTACTTC. It specifies CASSHVERGGIAGSSYEQYF.

The V call is TRBV5-1, the J call TRBJ1-2; D uncertain. Germline CDR1 is SGHRS and CDR2 is YFSETQ. The CDR3 loop spans 13 amino acids. V was pared by 5 bases and J by 0 bases, with 8 bases between. In DNA, the CDR3 is TGCGCCAGCAGTGGGCATACTAACTATGGCTACACCTTC. Amino acid sequence: CASSGHTNYGYTF. Full variable domain (remainder filled in from reference TRBV5-1 and TRBJ1-2): KAGVTQTPRYLIKTRGQQVTLSCSPISGHRSVSWYQQTPGQGLQFLFEYFSETQRNKGNFPGRFSGRQFSNSRSEMNVSTLELGDSALYLCASSGHTNYGYTFGSGTRLTVV.

This rearrangement joins TRBV7-2 to TRBJ2-7; D possibly corresponds to TRBD1 (5 bases). In germline, CDR1 is SGHTA, CDR2 FQGNSA. Trimming cost V 6 bases and J 3 bases, with 18 bases left between them. This CDR3 spans 15 amino acids. CDR3 residues: CASSHKGKGFYEQYF. The CDR3 region has the DNA TGTGCCAGCAGTCACAAGGGGAAGGGCTTCTACGAGCAGTACTTC.

The chain is built from TRBV2 and TRBJ2-7; 11 bases align to TRBD2. Germline loops: CDR1 SNHLY, CDR2 FYNNEI. J gave up 3 bases and V 3 bases, and 25 bases lay outside the gene matches. The CDR3 has 22 residues. The CDR3 DNA sequence: TGTGCCAGCAGTGAGGAACTAGCGGGGGTCGCCGAGTCGCTCCCTGCCGTCTACGAGCAGTACTTC. Translation gives CASSEELAGVAESLPAVYEQYF.

This chain connects TRBV18 to TRBJ1-5; D may be TRBD1 (5 bases). CDR3 size: 14 residues. V was shortened by 2 bases and J by 7 bases, with 12 bases between the two germline ends. CDR1 is KGHSH and CDR2 is LQKENI in the germline V gene. Written as DNA, the CDR3 is TGTGCCAGCTCACCAGGATACAGGTCCCAGCCCCAGCATTTT. It specifies CASSPGYRSQPQHF.

The rearrangement joins TRBV6-5 to TRBJ2-5; D is possibly TRBD2 (6 bases). The ends were cut back, 10 bases at V and 5 bases at J, with 14 bases in the middle. The CDR3 length is 12 residues. The germline V gene has CDR1 MNHEY and CDR2 SVGAGI. The CDR3: CATLSSAETQYF. For the CDR3, the DNA is TGTGCCACCCTGTCTAGCGCGGAGACCCAGTACTTC.